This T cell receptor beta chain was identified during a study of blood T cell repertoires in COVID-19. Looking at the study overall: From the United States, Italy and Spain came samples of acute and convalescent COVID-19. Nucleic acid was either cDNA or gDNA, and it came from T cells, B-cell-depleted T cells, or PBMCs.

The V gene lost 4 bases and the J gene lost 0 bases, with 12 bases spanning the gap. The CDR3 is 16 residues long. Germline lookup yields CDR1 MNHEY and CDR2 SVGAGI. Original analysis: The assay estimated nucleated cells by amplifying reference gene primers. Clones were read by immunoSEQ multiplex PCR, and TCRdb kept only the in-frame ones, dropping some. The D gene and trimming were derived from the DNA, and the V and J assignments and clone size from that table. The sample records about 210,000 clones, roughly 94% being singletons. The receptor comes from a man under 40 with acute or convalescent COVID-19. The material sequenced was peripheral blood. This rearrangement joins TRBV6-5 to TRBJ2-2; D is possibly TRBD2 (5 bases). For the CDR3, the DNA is TGTGCCAGCAGTTTGGGGAGACTTTCGAACACCGGGGAGCTGTTTTTT. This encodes CASSLGRLSNTGELFF.